This T cell receptor beta chain was retrieved from a study of T-cell memory formation after mild COVID-19 (dated by TCRdb to 2020 to 2023). About the study as a whole: TCR sequence clusters from the two donors were largely donor specific. In a couple of donors, T-cell clones that expanded and contracted after mild COVID-19 were followed by sequencing TCRalpha and TCRbeta repertoires longitudinally. Two young, previously healthy adult volunteers made up the cohort, one male and one female.

The research as a whole found: Contracting CD4+ clones were located mainly in the CM and EM memory subsets, whereas CD8+ clones were found to be enriched in EMRA. From day 15 to 85, contracting clones showed balanced CD4/CD8 phenotypes, whereas a second wave of clones that expanded from day 15 to 37 leaned towards CD4+. Whether the second-wave clones peaking on day 37 were SARS-CoV-2 specific was not confirmed. Some responding clones were detected in pre-infection memory, suggesting pre-existing cross-reactive memory T cells joined the SARS-CoV-2 response. Only two mild cases were covered in the study, and larger cohorts including severe cases with pre-infection samples were considered necessary.

Including the terminal cysteine and phenylalanine, the CDR3 comprises 13 residues. Here the CDR3 DNA is all that survives: 39 bases in frame from base 1. Trimming costs V 7 bases and J 7 bases, and their ends lie 14 bases apart. Ficoll-Paque density gradient centrifugation was the method used to isolate PBMCs. In the case of this clonotype: The antigen this receptor binds is unknown. There are no base qualities to consult, and no much larger clone falls within one base.

These reads were obtained on an Illumina NovaSeq 6000. TCRalpha and TCRbeta cDNA libraries were constructed by 5'RACE with constant-segment primers, with sample barcodes and unique molecular identifiers being introduced. RNA was extracted from every sample with Trizol reagent. The libraries were amplified in two PCR steps, and the second step added a second sample barcode and Illumina TruSeq adapters. Sequencing of libraries was performed on an Illumina NovaSeq with 2 x 150 bp paired-end reads. In the authors' own workflow: Demultiplexing of reads and collapsing into UMI-guided consensus sequences were performed with migec v1.2.7. Using mixcr v2.1.11, the UMI consensuses were aligned to TRA and TRB V and J templates and assembled into clonotypes. Clonotypes were classified as expanded or contracted when called significant by both edgeR and NoisET, with noise models trained on biological replicates. For edgeR calls, the cutoffs were a false discovery rate-adjusted p below 0.01 and a log2 fold-change threshold of 1. As an exploratory analysis of dynamics, PCA with hierarchical clustering was applied to max-normalized trajectories of the 1000 most abundant clonotypes. Separately sequenced CD4+ and CD8+ repertoires were used to assign the CD4 or CD8 phenotype of responding clones. TCRdb reworked the public reads: Q25 trimming with fastp, MiXCR clone assembly, productive beta chains retained. CDR3 protein duplicates are merged, each entry listing the most common genes and DNA. Here the V and J calls rest on TCRdb's processing, not on the authors' analysis. Recorded for this sample are under 200,000 distinct CDR3 sequences; around 13% of them occurred a single time. The top ten hold about 3.3% of the sample.

Input material: PBMCs or a T cell subset sorted from them (not recorded which). The V and J segments used are TRBV12-3 or TRBV12-4 and TRBJ1-5; a tentative D call is TRBD1 (5 bases match). This TCR was sampled from a man aged 18 to 30 who had mild COVID-19 (a few samples of this study predate the infection). The sample titles of this study are shuffled in the database, so cell type and time point are left out; the donor was told from shared clones. The encoded CDR3 is CASTGRARQPQHF. The DNA sequence is given as TGTGCCAGCACGGGCAGGGCTCGGCAGCCCCAGCATTTT.